The 18 T cell receptor beta chains below were found in one sample sequenced in a study of blood T cell repertoires in COVID-19. Repertoires were generated with immunoSEQ multiplex PCR, while TCRdb's copy carries only in-frame clones and drops some. The sample yields 180,000 or so clones, over 75% seen once. The sequenced sample consisted of peripheral blood. Receptors were obtained from a man between 50 and 59 years old who had recovered from COVID-19.

The chain is built from TRBV5-1 and TRBJ2-4; a possible D gene is TRBD1 (6 bases). CDR1 SGHRS and CDR2 YFSETQ come from the germline V gene. The CDR3 is made up of 14 amino acids. The ends were cut back, 4 bases at V and 8 bases at J, with 16 bases in the middle. CDR3 sequence (DNA): TGCGCCAGCAGCACCTCTACAGGGTTGTACATTCAGTACTTC. It encodes CASSTSTGLYIQYF.

The rearrangement uses TRBV10-3 and TRBJ2-6; TRBD1 agrees at 7 bases. The CDR3 runs to 14 residues. Germline V lookup: CDR1 ENHRY, CDR2 SYGVKD. The trim removed 6 bases at V and 2 bases at J, leaving 1 base unmatched. In DNA form, the CDR3 reads TGTGCCATCAGCACAGGGGCTGGGGCCAACGTCCTGACTTTC. This gives the protein CAISTGAGANVLTF.

The V and J genes are TRBV10-3 and TRBJ2-6; no definite D call. The CDR3 length is 17 residues. Trimming shortened V by 2 bases and J by 0 bases, and 11 bases separated the two germline ends. The germline V gene encodes CDR1 ENHRY and CDR2 SYGVKD. The CDR3 bases are TGTGCCATCAGTGAGATAATGGAGTACTCTGGGGCCAACGTCCTGACTTTC. Translating gives CAISEIMEYSGANVLTF.

As concerns this clone: At one end, the junction sequence differs from germline, possibly due to a read error. The V gene is TRBV6-6, the J gene TRBJ1-1, with D perhaps TRBD1 (5 bases). The CDR3 runs to 9 residues. CDR1 and CDR2 (germline): MNHNY, SVGAGI (reference sequence). In nucleotides, the CDR3 is TGTGCCAGCAGTTACCGGGGGGTCTTT. Its translation is CASSYRGVF.

The chain combines TRBV3-1 (or the pseudogene TRBV3-2) with TRBJ2-7; 11 nucleotides align to TRBD2. Unmatched junction bases numbered 8, after V lost 2 bases and J lost 5 bases. In germline, CDR1 is LGHDT, CDR2 YNNKEL (reference sequence). There are 16 residues in the CDR3. The CDR3 nucleotides read TGTGCCAGCAGCCAACGGACTAGCGGGCAGGTCCACGAGCAGTACTTC. The encoded protein is CASSQRTSGQVHEQYF.

The chain links TRBV12-5 to TRBJ2-5; 9 bases align to TRBD2. Germline-derived CDR1 and CDR2 are LGHNT and FRNRAP. V shed 1 base, J shed 1 base, and the junction held 1 base outside the gene matches. This CDR3 region has 15 residues. CDR3 sequence reads: CASGLGLAVQETQYF. The CDR3 DNA reads TGTGCTAGTGGTTTGGGACTAGCGGTCCAAGAGACCCAGTACTTC.

The chain employs TRBV5-4 and TRBJ2-1; the D is unclear. CDR1 is SGHNT, CDR2 YYREEE, per germline (reference sequence). Trimming left V 0 bases short and J 3 bases short, with 4 bases between. This CDR3 has 13 amino acids. In nucleotides, the CDR3 is TGTGCCAGCAGCTTGGACAGCTACAATGAGCAGTTCTTC. Translated: CASSLDSYNEQFF.

The rearrangement joins TRBV11-2 to TRBJ2-3; 9 bases agree with TRBD2. V gave up 1 base and J gave up 5 bases; unmatched junction bases: 4. CDR1 is SGHAT, CDR2 FQNNGV, per germline. The CDR3 covers 15 residues. The CDR3 spells CASSLGAGGLDTQYF. CDR3 coding DNA: TGTGCCAGCAGCTTAGGAGCGGGAGGATTAGATACGCAGTATTTT.

The chain links TRBV11-1 to TRBJ2-1; D may be TRBD1 (5 bases). V was cut by 5 bases and J by 8 bases, with 10 bases left in between. Germline CDR1 and CDR2: SGHAT and FQDESV (reference sequence). CDR3 length: 12 residues. DNA of the CDR3: TGTGCCAGCAGCGCAGCAGGGTATGAGCAGTTCTTC. Its protein product is CASSAAGYEQFF.

This clone has ten or more counts. CDR3 nucleotide sequence: TGTGCCAGCAGCTTCGCTGGGTTGGGGGGAAGCACCGGGGAGCTGTTTTTT. It encodes CASSFAGLGGSTGELFF. This chain connects TRBV7-3 to TRBJ2-2; D might be TRBD2 (6 bases). The CDR3 runs to 17 residues. Between the trimmed V and J ends, which lost 3 bases and 4 bases, there was a span of 18 bases. Germline CDR1 SGHTA, CDR2 FQGTGA.

V gene TRBV2 combines with J gene TRBJ2-1, with TRBD2 matching 14 bases. Germline values: CDR1 SNHLY, CDR2 FYNNEI. The CDR3 spans 16 residues. Trimming cost V 4 bases and J 5 bases; bases outside gene matches: 4. The CDR3: CASSGRTSGRNNEQFF. Here the CDR3 DNA reads TGTGCCAGCAGTGGTAGGACTAGCGGGAGGAACAATGAGCAGTTCTTC.

This chain uses TRBV9 with TRBJ2-3, with TRBD2 identical over 9 bases. The V and J ends lost 3 bases and 5 bases, in that order; junction bases with no gene match: 10. The CDR3 has 16 residues. Germline V gene sequence: CDR1 SGDLS, CDR2 YYNGEE. The CDR3 DNA reads as TGTGCCAGCAGCGCGACTAGCGGCCTAGCGGGAGATACGCAGTATTTT. This translates into CASSATSGLAGDTQYF.

The sample holds a few counts of this clone. This chain connects TRBV11-1 to TRBJ2-1, with 9 bases matching TRBD1. The germline CDR1 and CDR2 sequences are SGHAT and FQDESV (reference sequence). The CDR3 has 15 amino acids. Trimming at V came to 2 bases and at J to 7 bases, leaving 6 bases not matched to a gene. CDR3 region: CASSLKRTGVNEQFF. DNA of the CDR3: TGTGCCAGCAGCTTAAAGCGGACAGGGGTAAATGAGCAGTTCTTC.

In this sample, this clone turned up many times. This sequence joins TRBV13 and TRBJ2-3; D uncertain. The CDR3 totals 15 residues. Per the germline V gene, CDR1 is PRHDT and CDR2 is FYEKMQ (reference sequence). Trimming took 0 bases from V and 2 from J, leaving 9 bases between them. CDR3 in DNA: TGTGCCAGCAGCTTAGGTTCCAGTAACACAGATACGCAGTATTTT. Translated: CASSLGSSNTDTQYF.

The chain has TRBV2 and TRBJ2-7, with 7 bases lining up with TRBD1. V shed 8 bases, J shed 4 bases, and the junction held 11 bases outside the gene matches. The length of the CDR3 is 14 residues. The germline CDR1 and CDR2 sequences are SNHLY and FYNNEI. The CDR3 region is CASLGGRKVYEQYF. Written as DNA, the CDR3 is TGTGCCAGCCTAGGGGGCAGGAAAGTGTACGAGCAGTACTTC.

The chain carries TRBV3-1 (or the pseudogene TRBV3-2) and TRBJ2-3; tentative D call: TRBD1 (7 bases). This CDR3 contains 16 residues. The ends were cut back, 1 base at V and 3 bases at J, with 14 bases in the middle. Per the germline V gene, CDR1 is LGHDT and CDR2 is YNNKEL (reference sequence). Here the CDR3 DNA reads TGTGCCAGCAGCCAAGTTCGAGCAGGGGGGACAGATACGCAGTATTTT. Its protein is CASSQVRAGGTDTQYF.

The rearrangement joins TRBV5-1 to TRBJ1-2; D is possibly TRBD1 (6 bases). From germline, CDR1 is SGHRS and CDR2 YFSETQ. Deletions cut 4 bases from V and 0 bases from J, with 16 bases between. The CDR3 is 16 residues long. In DNA form, the CDR3 reads TGCGCCAGCAGCCAAACCGGGACATTATCTAACTATGGCTACACCTTC. Its translation: CASSQTGTLSNYGYTF.

This chain connects TRBV7-2 to TRBJ1-2; no reliable D call. Germline CDR1 SGHTA, CDR2 FQGNSA. The length of the CDR3 is 16 residues. Trimming shortened V by 1 base and J by 0 bases, and 12 bases separated the two germline ends. The CDR3 sequence is CASSLGPTGANYGYTF. The CDR3 DNA reads as TGTGCCAGCAGCTTAGGGCCGACGGGAGCTAACTATGGCTACACCTTC.